These 6 T cell receptor beta chains were sequenced from one sample in a study of T cells in tuberculosis. Only in-frame clones appear in the TCRdb table, and some are missing; sequencing was by immunoSEQ multiplex PCR. This table holds tens of thousands of clones, 90% to 95% found once. The time point is: new active TB diagnosis, blood taken before or within 7 days of starting treatment. This sample comprised PBMCs, obtained at tuberculosis diagnosis. These receptors came from an adult with tuberculosis. Some clones in this sample may be carry-over from other donors' samples.

This clone was seen only a few times. The chain combines TRBV5-6 with TRBJ1-2; D is ambiguous. Deletions cut 1 base from V and 1 base from J, with 5 bases between. This CDR3 is built from 13 residues. From germline, CDR1 is SGHDT and CDR2 YYEEEE. For the CDR3, the DNA is TGTGCCAGCAGCTTGCGGGTTAACTATGGCTACACCTTC. It is translated as CASSLRVNYGYTF. Using reference TRBV5-6 and TRBJ1-2 for the parts outside the CDR3, the full variable domain is DAGVTQSPTHLIKTRGQQVTLRCSPKSGHDTVSWYQQALGQGPQFIFQYYEEEERQRGNFPDRFSGHQFPNYSSELNVNALLLGDSALYLCASSLRVNYGYTFGSGTRLTVV.

The chain carries TRBV5-1 and TRBJ1-6; D is perhaps TRBD1 (6 bases). The CDR3 extends over 14 amino acids. Per the germline V gene, CDR1 is SGHRS and CDR2 is YFSETQ. Trimming cost V 4 bases and J 8 bases, with 13 bases left between them. The CDR3 here is CASSLGQIYSPLHF. Here the CDR3 DNA reads TGCGCCAGCAGCCTTGGACAGATATATTCACCCCTCCACTTT.

The V gene is TRBV5-8, the J gene TRBJ1-5; tentative D call: TRBD1 (5 bases). V shed 2 bases and J shed 6 bases, with 18 bases lying between them. The CDR3 is 16 amino acids. Germline assignment: CDR1 SGHTS and CDR2 YDEGEE. CDR3 protein: CASSFHIGRVSQPQHF. CDR3 DNA sequence: TGTGCCAGCAGCTTTCATATTGGCAGGGTTAGTCAGCCCCAGCATTTT.

The chain recombines TRBV19 with TRBJ2-5; D not resolved. The CDR3 has 12 residues. Germline V gene data show CDR1 as LNHDA and CDR2 as SQIVND (reference sequence). The ends were cut back, 5 bases at V and 0 bases at J, with 4 bases in the middle. The CDR3 loop reads CASSGNQETQYF. As DNA, the CDR3 is TGTGCCAGTAGTGGCAACCAAGAGACCCAGTACTTC.

This chain uses TRBV11-3 with TRBJ2-4, with TRBD1 identical over 9 bases. Per germline, CDR1 SGHNT and CDR2 YENEEA. V shed 1 base and J 6 bases; nucleotides not matched to a gene: 10. The CDR3 runs to 17 residues. This CDR3 is CASSLGAGQGDPNIQYF. The CDR3 bases are TGTGCCAGCAGCTTAGGTGCGGGACAGGGAGACCCAAACATTCAGTACTTC.

This chain uses TRBV18 with TRBJ1-1, with D possibly being TRBD1 (5 bases). The CDR3 consists of 15 residues. Germline loops: CDR1 KGHSH, CDR2 LQKENI. Trimming cost V 0 bases and J 5 bases, with 13 bases left between them. The CDR3 DNA reads TGTGCCAGCTCACCACCCGTCGGGGGTGGGACTGAAGCTTTCTTT. Translated: CASSPPVGGGTEAFF.